These T cell receptor beta chains were read from a single sample in a study of radiation and T cells in renal cell carcinoma. Libraries were prepared by immunoSEQ multiplex PCR; TCRdb keeps only in-frame clonotypes and omits some of them. The data contain about 150,000 clones, approximately 90% of them singletons. Specimen: blood, collected from a patient whose treatment included radiotherapy and nephrectomy. Receptors were obtained from a woman between 70 and 85 years old with renal cell carcinoma. Each CDR3 is given with its conserved first and last residue. The D gene is left open where the match is weak. A row's size may be missing; if present it is once, few, many or a size class.

size: NA
J: TRBJ1-1
V: TRBV9
D: TRBD1
DNA: TGTGCCAGCAGCAGGGCAGGGGGCAGTAACACTGAAGCTTTCTTT
CDR3: CASSRAGGSNTEAFF

size: few
J: TRBJ1-2
V: TRBV30
D: TRBD1
DNA: TGTGCCTGGATTCGACAGGGGGCGAACTATGGCTACACCTTC
CDR3: CAWIRQGANYGYTF

size: NA
J: TRBJ2-5
V: TRBV7-9
D: TRBD2
DNA: TGTGCCAGCAGCCCCCAGCTAGCGGGGGGGCTGGAGACCCAGTACTTC
CDR3: CASSPQLAGGLETQYF

size: once
J: TRBJ2-7
V: TRBV7-8
D: TRBD1
DNA: TGTGCCAGCAGCTTAAAGGACAGGGCGGACGGGGAGCAGTACTTC
CDR3: CASSLKDRADGEQYF

size: NA
J: TRBJ2-5
V: TRBV19
D: TRBD1
DNA: TGTGCCGGGGACAGGAAAGAGACCCAGTACTTC
CDR3: CAGDRKETQYF

size: NA
J: TRBJ2-1
V: TRBV5-1
D: NA
DNA: TGCGCCAGCAGTCCGTACGGACGGGACTACAATGAGCAGTTCTTC
CDR3: CASSPYGRDYNEQFF

size: NA
J: TRBJ2-2
V: TRBV5-4
D: TRBD2
DNA: TGTGCCAGCAGCACGGGACTAGCGGGGGGTCGGGACACCGGGGAGCTGTTTTTT
CDR3: CASSTGLAGGRDTGELFF

size: NA
J: TRBJ1-4
V: TRBV29-1
D: TRBD1
DNA: TGCAGCGGAGGACAGGGTGCTAATGAAAAACTGTTTTTT
CDR3: CSGGQGANEKLFF

size: NA
J: TRBJ1-1
V: TRBV27
D: NA
DNA: TGTGCCAGCTCGACTGCGAGGGCCAGGGGCACTGAAGCTTTCTTT
CDR3: CASSTARARGTEAFF

size: NA
J: TRBJ2-7
V: TRBV7-9
D: NA
DNA: TGTGCCAGCAGCTTTCGAGGGGCAGCCTACGAGCAGTACTTC
CDR3: CASSFRGAAYEQYF

size: NA
J: TRBJ2-7
V: TRBV10-3
D: NA
DNA: TGTGCCACAGGGACAGCGCGGGGGCAGTACTTC
CDR3: CATGTARGQYF

size: NA
J: TRBJ1-5
V: TRBV6-1
D: NA
DNA: TGTGCCAGCAGTGAAAGGAGGCAGGTTAGCAATCAGCCCCAGCATTTT
CDR3: CASSERRQVSNQPQHF

size: NA
J: TRBJ1-1
V: TRBV19
D: TRBD1
DNA: TGTGCCAGTAGTATTGAAGGCAGGGGGCGGGGGAACACTGAAGCTTTCTTT
CDR3: CASSIEGRGRGNTEAFF

size: NA
J: TRBJ2-2
V: TRBV7-8
D: NA
DNA: TGTGCCAGCAGCTTCCCCATTAGCAGGGTGGGCGGGGAGCTGTTTTTT
CDR3: CASSFPISRVGGELFF

size: NA
J: TRBJ2-2
V: TRBV7-9
D: NA
DNA: TGTGCCAGCAGTTCCCCGAACACCGGGGAGCTGTTTTTT
CDR3: CASSSPNTGELFF

size: NA
J: TRBJ1-1
V: TRBV25-1
D: NA
DNA: TGTGCCAGCAGCGCGTGGGCCGGACATAACACTGAAGCTTTCTTT
CDR3: CASSAWAGHNTEAFF

size: NA
J: TRBJ1-1
V: TRBV19
D: NA
DNA: TGTGCCAGTAGTGCGTGGCGGGGGGCGACCGACACTGAAGCTTTCTTT
CDR3: CASSAWRGATDTEAFF

size: NA
J: TRBJ2-3
V: TRBV29-1
D: NA
DNA: TGCAGCGTTGGTCAGGGATCCTTCACAGATACGCAGTATTTT
CDR3: CSVGQGSFTDTQYF

size: NA
J: TRBJ1-5
V: TRBV6-5
D: NA
DNA: TGTGCCAGCAGGAGTACAGGGTCGTCACCTCAGCCCCAGCATTTT
CDR3: CASRSTGSSPQPQHF

size: NA
J: TRBJ1-1
V: TRBV6-5
D: NA
DNA: TGTGCCAGCTCGGACAACATGAACACTGAAGCTTTCTTT
CDR3: CASSDNMNTEAFF

size: NA
J: TRBJ2-5
V: TRBV30
D: TRBD2
DNA: TGTGCTTCCAAGAGCGGGGGAGGAAGAAACCAAGAGACCCAGTACTTC
CDR3: CASKSGGGRNQETQYF

size: NA
J: TRBJ2-1
V: TRBV28
D: TRBD2
DNA: TGTGCCAGCACCTCGACTAGCGGCTATGAGCAGTTCTTC
CDR3: CASTSTSGYEQFF

size: NA
J: TRBJ1-2
V: TRBV28
D: TRBD1
DNA: TGTGCCAGCAGTTTATATGGCGGGACAGAAGCCGGCTACACCTTC
CDR3: CASSLYGGTEAGYTF

size: NA
J: TRBJ1-6
V: TRBV4-2
D: NA
DNA: TGTGCCAGCAGCCAAGTCTCCGGAATGTATAATTCACCCCTCCACTTT
CDR3: CASSQVSGMYNSPLHF

size: NA
J: TRBJ1-6
V: TRBV19
D: NA
DNA: TGTGCCAGTGGATCAGGGACCTCACCCCTCCACTTT
CDR3: CASGSGTSPLHF

size: once
J: TRBJ2-7
V: TRBV4-3
D: NA
DNA: TGCGCCAGCAGCCAAGATCGAGTTGGAGGACAGATCTACGAGCAGTACTTC
CDR3: CASSQDRVGGQIYEQYF

size: NA
J: TRBJ1-6
V: TRBV7-8
D: NA
DNA: TGTGCCAGCAGCTTCCCCGATTCACCCCTCCACTTT
CDR3: CASSFPDSPLHF

size: NA
J: TRBJ2-1
V: TRBV7-9
D: TRBD2
DNA: TGTGCCAGCAGCTTCGGGGGGATTCCGGAGGATGAGCAGTTCTTC
CDR3: CASSFGGIPEDEQFF

size: NA
J: TRBJ2-3
V: TRBV5-1
D: NA
DNA: TGCGCCAGCCGGTCCGGACTCTCTAGCACAGATACGCAGTATTTT
CDR3: CASRSGLSSTDTQYF

size: NA
J: TRBJ1-5
V: TRBV5-1
D: TRBD1
DNA: TGCGCCAGCAGCTTGAATCCCCAGGGACAGATCCATCAGCCCCAGCATTTT
CDR3: CASSLNPQGQIHQPQHF

size: NA
J: TRBJ1-2
V: TRBV27
D: NA
DNA: TGTGCCAGCAGTTTCCGGAGGGTCGACTATGGCTACACCTTC
CDR3: CASSFRRVDYGYTF

size: NA
J: TRBJ2-7
V: TRBV11-2
D: TRBD2
DNA: TGTGCCAGCAGCTTTCCTAGGACTAGGGGCGAGCAGTACTTC
CDR3: CASSFPRTRGEQYF

size: NA
J: TRBJ2-1
V: TRBV7-9
D: TRBD1
DNA: TGTGCCAGCAGCTTAGCAGGGACAGACAATGAGCAGTTCTTC
CDR3: CASSLAGTDNEQFF

size: NA
J: TRBJ2-2
V: TRBV28
D: NA
DNA: TGTGCCAGCCTCGGGCAGCTCGGGGAGCTGTTTTTT
CDR3: CASLGQLGELFF

size: NA
J: TRBJ1-2
V: TRBV10-3
D: TRBD1
DNA: TGTGCCATCAGCAATTCCGGGACAGTAAACTATGGCTACACCTTC
CDR3: CAISNSGTVNYGYTF

size: once
J: TRBJ2-5
V: TRBV27
D: TRBD2
DNA: TGTGCCAGTCGACTAGCGGGGGGGCTAGGGACCCAGTACTTC
CDR3: CASRLAGGLGTQYF

size: NA
J: TRBJ1-3
V: TRBV19
D: NA
DNA: TGTGCCACCCGGGGGAGCAGCTCTGGAAACACCATATATTTT
CDR3: CATRGSSSGNTIYF

size: NA
J: TRBJ2-2
V: TRBV6-6
D: NA
DNA: TGTGCCAGCAGATATCACAGGGATTCCGGGGAGCTGTTTTTT
CDR3: CASRYHRDSGELFF

size: few
J: TRBJ1-1
V: TRBV9
D: NA
DNA: TGTGCCAGCAGCGTAGAAGGGGGGAAAGCTTTCTTT
CDR3: CASSVEGGKAFF

size: NA
J: TRBJ2-7
V: TRBV5-1
D: TRBD2
DNA: TGCGCCAGCAGCTCTCAAGCGGGGGGACTCTACGAGCAGTACTTC
CDR3: CASSSQAGGLYEQYF

size: NA
J: TRBJ2-7
V: TRBV6-6
D: NA
DNA: TGTGCCAGCGGGGGCTCCTCCTACGAGCAGTACTTC
CDR3: CASGGSSYEQYF

size: NA
J: TRBJ2-2
V: TRBV15
D: TRBD2
DNA: TGTGCCACCAGAGGTCTAGCGGGGATGAACACCGGGGAGCTGTTTTTT
CDR3: CATRGLAGMNTGELFF

size: NA
J: TRBJ2-7
V: TRBV5-5
D: NA
DNA: TGTGCCAGCAGCTTGGCGTCGGGTGCCTACGAGCAGTACTTC
CDR3: CASSLASGAYEQYF

size: once
J: TRBJ1-1
V: TRBV9
D: NA
DNA: TGTGCCAGCAGCGTGGGATCCTCCCTTAACACTGAAGCTTTCTTT
CDR3: CASSVGSSLNTEAFF

size: NA
J: TRBJ2-3
V: TRBV19
D: TRBD2
DNA: TGTGCCAGTAGTAGGGTAGCGGGGGGTTTCACAGATACGCAGTATTTT
CDR3: CASSRVAGGFTDTQYF